This T cell receptor (beta chain) was identified in a study of T cell repertoires in cytomegalovirus infection. Looking at the study overall: Public TCR beta signatures provided an indication of both CMV infection and a matching HLA type.

TCRdb passed the reads through MiXCR, listing each CDR3 protein once. The sample lists tens of thousands of distinct CDR3 sequences, 24% seen once, with 50% in the top ten. Study observations and caveats: Cumulative frequency (of public TCR beta family members) identified carriers of CMV plus the relevant HLA. It was HLA-C-restricted CMV-specific TCR beta clonotypes that dominated the response ex vivo.

This CDR3 spans 15 amino acids. Germline V gene sequence: CDR1 SEHNR, CDR2 FQNEAQ (reference sequence). After removal of 5 bases from V and 3 bases from J, the junction contained 8 bases not matched to a gene. This clonotype was seen repeatedly, ten times or more. No antigen is known for it. This sequence joins TRBV7-9 and TRBJ2-5; 8 bases are shared with TRBD1. The origin of this receptor is a human donor in good health (CMV status not recorded). Some clones in this sample may be carry-over from other donors' samples. The source was CD8+ T cells from cultured PBMCs, collected from culture after CMV antigen stimulation. The CDR3 nucleotides read TGTGCCAGCAGCGCATTGCAGGGGGCGGAAGAGACCCAGTACTTC. The encoded protein is CASSALQGAEETQYF.